What follows are 25 T cell receptor beta chains derived from one specimen sequenced in a study of OX40 agonist ivuxolimab in advanced cancers. Assay: immunoSEQ multiplex PCR; the TCRdb copy retains only in-frame clones and omits some. In the table there are 45,000 to 50,000 clones, 60% to 85% of which are singletons. The specimen was CD4+ or CD8+ T cells sorted from blood, collected in a trial of the OX40 agonist ivuxolimab. The receptor set was obtained from an adult with an advanced solid tumor such as melanoma, head and neck, liver or kidney cancer.

The V and J genes are TRBV19 and TRBJ2-5; D unresolved. Germline CDR1 and CDR2: LNHDA and SQIVND (reference sequence). Trimming took 3 bases from V and 5 from J, leaving 7 bases between them. The CDR3 covers 12 residues. This CDR3 reads CASSIMGETQYF. CDR3 in DNA: TGTGCCAGTAGTATTATGGGGGAGACCCAGTACTTC.

J is TRBJ1-6 and V is TRBV10-2, with 7 bases matching TRBD1. Germline loops: CDR1 WSHSY, CDR2 SAAADI. The CDR3 loop spans 14 amino acids. J lost 9 bases, V lost 5 bases, and 7 bases had no gene match. The CDR3 loop is CASSPTGEISPLHF. As DNA, the CDR3 is TGCGCCAGCAGTCCTACAGGGGAAATTTCACCCCTCCACTTT.

The V and J genes are TRBV2 and TRBJ2-7; 8 bases align to TRBD2. Germline V lookup: CDR1 SNHLY, CDR2 FYNNEI. This CDR3 comprises 14 residues. V shed 2 bases and J 5 bases; nucleotides not matched to a gene: 5. This CDR3 is CASSERGGKNEQYF. CDR3 in DNA: TGTGCCAGCAGTGAACGGGGGGGAAAGAACGAGCAGTACTTC. The full variable domain, completed using reference TRBV2 and TRBJ2-7, is EPEVTQTPSHQVTQMGQEVILRCVPISNHLYFYWYRQILGQKVEFLVSFYNNEISEKSEIFDDQFSVERPDGSNFTLKIRSTKLEDSAMYFCASSERGGKNEQYFGPGTRLTVT.

CDR3: CASSQSSTNEKLFF. The CDR3 nucleotides are TGCGCCAGCAGCCAAAGTTCCACTAATGAAAAACTGTTTTTT. J is TRBJ1-4 and V is TRBV4-3; D ambiguous. Per germline, CDR1 LGHNA and CDR2 YSLEER. The CDR3 has 14 amino acids. V was pared by 2 bases and J by 2 bases, with 6 bases between.

The V call is TRBV5-1, the J call TRBJ1-6, with D perhaps TRBD1 (5 bases). V was trimmed by 1 base and J by 15 bases, leaving 20 bases between them. This CDR3 is built from 15 residues. Germline V gene sequence: CDR1 SGHRS, CDR2 YFSETQ. Here the CDR3 reads CASSLQGGAPAHLHF. The CDR3 DNA reads as TGCGCCAGCAGCTTGCAAGGAGGGGCCCCTGCGCACCTCCACTTT.

The genes are TRBV5-5 and TRBJ1-6; possibly TRBD1 for D (5 bases). V was cut by 0 bases and J by 5 bases, with 12 bases left in between. The CDR3 totals 16 residues. Germline lookup yields CDR1 SGHKS and CDR2 YYEKEE (reference sequence). The chain's CDR3 is CASSLAGRGNNSPLHF. CDR3 sequence (DNA): TGTGCCAGCAGCTTGGCAGGGAGGGGAAATAATTCACCCCTCCACTTT. The variable domain in full, with the rest retrieved from reference TRBV5-5 and TRBJ1-6, is DAGVTQSPTHLIKTRGQQVTLRCSPISGHKSVSWYQQVLGQGPQFIFQYYEKEERGRGNFPDRFSARQFPNYSSELNVNALLLGDSALYLCASSLAGRGNNSPLHFGNGTRLTVT.

This chain connects TRBV6-1 to TRBJ2-3, with D possibly being TRBD1 (6 bases). CDR1 is MNHNS and CDR2 is SASEGT in the germline V gene. Deletions cut 2 bases from V and 0 bases from J, with 15 bases between. The CDR3 covers 17 residues. The DNA of the CDR3 is TGTGCCAGCAGTGAAAGGGCAGGGGCGATTAGCACAGATACGCAGTATTTT. This gives the protein CASSERAGAISTDTQYF.

This chain connects TRBV19 to TRBJ1-2; D is undetermined. The germline V gene encodes CDR1 LNHDA and CDR2 SQIVND (reference sequence). This CDR3 is 12 amino acids long. Trimming took off 3 bases at V and 8 bases at J, with 10 bases between the two ends. This chain's CDR3 is CASSISREGYTF. CDR3 DNA sequence: TGTGCCAGTAGTATCTCGAGGGAAGGCTACACCTTC.

The chain links TRBV2 to TRBJ1-2; no firm D call. V lost 2 bases to trimming and J lost 5 bases, with 3 bases between them. Germline V gene sequence: CDR1 SNHLY, CDR2 FYNNEI. CDR3 length: 11 amino acids. The DNA of the CDR3 is TGTGCCAGCAGTGAACAGTATGGCTACACCTTC. Encoded protein: CASSEQYGYTF.

The chain is built from TRBV11-3 and TRBJ2-4; perhaps TRBD1 as D (5 bases). Germline lookup yields CDR1 SGHNT and CDR2 YENEEA. This CDR3 has 13 amino acids. Trimming shortened V by 3 bases and J by 8 bases, and 11 bases separated the two germline ends. The CDR3 region has the DNA TGTGCCAGCAGCTTTTCAGGGAACGACATTCAGTACTTC. Amino acid sequence: CASSFSGNDIQYF.

V gene TRBV11-1 combines with J gene TRBJ2-2, with 9 bases identical to TRBD1. V gave up 5 bases and J gave up 1 base; unmatched junction bases: 5. From germline, CDR1 is SGHAT and CDR2 FQDESV (reference sequence). This CDR3 region has 16 residues. CDR3 coding DNA: TGTGCCAGCAGCCCGGGACAGGGTTTGAACACCGGGGAGCTGTTTTTT. It codes for CASSPGQGLNTGELFF.

The chain has TRBV6-4 and TRBJ1-6; weak D call: TRBD1 (5 bases). Trimming shortened V by 4 bases and J by 10 bases, and 11 bases separated the two germline ends. Per germline, CDR1 MRHNA and CDR2 SNTAGT. The CDR3 is 13 amino acids. The CDR3 reads CASSGQGGSPLHF. In DNA, the CDR3 is TGTGCCAGCAGTGGGCAGGGCGGATCACCCCTCCACTTT.

The chain recombines TRBV5-4 with TRBJ2-2, with D perhaps matching TRBD1 or TRBD2 (6 bases each). This CDR3 region has 17 residues. Germline lookup yields CDR1 SGHNT and CDR2 YYREEE (reference sequence). V was trimmed by 3 bases and J by 2 bases, leaving 17 bases between them. CDR3 sequence: CASSSAAGGLNTGELFF. CDR3 bases: TGTGCCAGCAGCTCCGCCGCCGGGGGCCTCAACACCGGGGAGCTGTTTTTT.

A remark on this clone: This same CDR3 is encoded by further DNA sequences in the sample. The chain links TRBV5-1 to TRBJ2-1; 7 nucleotides match TRBD2. Germline lookup yields CDR1 SGHRS and CDR2 YFSETQ. The trim removed 4 bases at V and 1 base at J, leaving 8 bases unmatched. This CDR3 is built from 16 residues. The CDR3 reads CASSVGDYSSYNEQFF. CDR3 in DNA: TGCGCCAGCAGCGTAGGGGACTACAGTTCCTACAATGAGCAGTTCTTC.

This clone was seen only once. V is TRBV29-1 and J is TRBJ2-7; 13 bases align to TRBD2. The junction had 6 bases not matched to a gene; V was cut back by 6 bases and J by 7 bases. CDR3 size: 13 residues. Looked up from germline, CDR1 is SQVTM and CDR2 is ANQGSEA. The CDR3 sequence: CSVPGTSGIEQYF. For the CDR3, the DNA is TGCAGCGTACCCGGGACTAGCGGGATAGAGCAGTACTTC.

V usage is TRBV7-6 and J usage is TRBJ2-3; D might be TRBD1 (5 bases). Germline V lookup: CDR1 SGHVS, CDR2 FNYEAQ. The CDR3 totals 16 residues. V was cut by 4 bases and J by 7 bases, with 21 bases left in between. CDR3 sequence: CASSSKGRSHRYTQYF. In DNA, the CDR3 is TGTGCCAGCAGCTCTAAGGGGCGCAGCCACAGATATACGCAGTATTTT.

The V gene is TRBV7-6, the J gene TRBJ1-2; 7 bases agree with TRBD1. CDR1 and CDR2 from the germline V gene are SGHVS and FNYEAQ. The CDR3 length is 13 residues. With V trimmed by 4 bases and J by 4 bases, 3 bases remained unmatched. As DNA, the CDR3 is TGTGCCAGCAGCTACTCAGGGGGCTATGGCTACACCTTC. The encoded protein is CASSYSGGYGYTF.

The chain links TRBV7-3 to TRBJ1-3; no definite D call. The J call may be faulty, since TRBJ2-2 better matches the DNA end. The germline CDR1 and CDR2 sequences are SGHTA and FQGTGA. The CDR3 has 15 amino acids. The CDR3 region is CASSPRNPNTGELFF. DNA for the CDR3: TGTGCCAGCAGCCCCCGGAACCCTAACACCGGGGAGCTGTTTTTT.

The chain is built from TRBV4-2 and TRBJ2-5; D tentatively reads TRBD1 or TRBD2 (5 bases each). V was pared by 2 bases and J by 3 bases, with 16 bases between. The CDR3 totals 16 residues. Per the germline V gene, CDR1 is LGHNA and CDR2 is YNFKEQ. The CDR3 protein is CASSQSPGPAEETQYF. The CDR3 region has the DNA TGTGCCAGCAGCCAAAGCCCGGGACCGGCCGAAGAGACCCAGTACTTC.

The V and J genes are TRBV12-5 and TRBJ2-1; D call uncertain. This CDR3 spans 13 amino acids. Germline CDR1 is LGHNT and CDR2 is FRNRAP. Trimming took off 6 bases at V and 5 bases at J, with 11 bases between the two ends. This CDR3 is CASGSRVNNEQFF. CDR3 DNA: TGTGCTAGTGGCTCCCGCGTCAACAATGAGCAGTTCTTC. Complete variable domain (other parts from reference TRBV12-5 and TRBJ2-1): DARVTQTPRHKVTEMGQEVTMRCQPILGHNTVFWYRQTMMQGLELLAYFRNRAPLDDSGMPKDRFSAEMPDATLATLKIQPSEPRDSAVYFCASGSRVNNEQFFGPGTRLTVL.

This clone was detected only a few times. The gene calls are TRBV7-2 and TRBJ2-3; 8 positions agree with TRBD2. CDR3 length equals 17 residues. Germline assignment: CDR1 SGHTA and CDR2 FQGNSA. V was clipped by 5 bases and J by 2 bases; unmatched bases: 12. Here the CDR3 reads CASSPGGRGRSTDTQYF. The CDR3 region has the DNA TGTGCCAGCAGCCCGGGAGGGCGGGGGCGCTCCACAGATACGCAGTATTTT.

V is TRBV28 and J is TRBJ2-3; 10 bases match TRBD2. The CDR3 covers 14 residues. Germline CDR1 reads MDHEN; CDR2 reads SYDVKM. The junction had 4 bases not matched to a gene; V was cut back by 7 bases and J by 3 bases. CDR3 sequence (DNA): TGTGCCAGCAAAACTAGCGGGGCTACAGATACGCAGTATTTT. This translates into CASKTSGATDTQYF. The full variable domain, rest sourced from reference TRBV28 and TRBJ2-3, is DVKVTQSSRYLVKRTGEKVFLECVQDMDHENMFWYRQDPGLGLRLIYFSYDVKMKEKGDIPEGYSVSREKKERFSLILESASTNQTSMYLCASKTSGATDTQYFGPGTRLTVL.

The V call is TRBV11-2, the J call TRBJ2-7; the D gene is possibly TRBD1 (6 bases). There are 13 residues in the CDR3. Germline V gene lookup returns CDR1 SGHAT and CDR2 FQNNGV. The V end lost 5 bases, the J end lost 2 bases, and 10 bases lay between the germline ends. CDR3 region: CASSRQETYEQYF. The CDR3 coding sequence is TGTGCCAGCAGCCGACAGGAGACCTACGAGCAGTACTTC.

The rearrangement links TRBV5-1 to TRBJ1-1, with 7 bases identical to TRBD1. Looked up from germline, CDR1 is SGHRS and CDR2 is YFSETQ. The CDR3 is 14 residues long. Losses at the gene ends were 4 bases for V and 1 base for J; bases not matched to a gene: 4. CDR3 residues: CASSVGQQNTEAFF. The CDR3 DNA reads as TGCGCCAGCAGCGTGGGACAGCAGAACACTGAAGCTTTCTTT.

The chain employs TRBV4-1 and TRBJ2-7, with 9 bases lining up with TRBD1. The length of the CDR3 is 17 residues. CDR1 is MGHRA and CDR2 is YSYEKL in the germline V gene. With 0 bases clipped from V and 7 bases from J, the junction kept 13 bases outside the gene matches. As DNA, the CDR3 is TGCGCCAGCAGCCAAGACCCCGGACAGGGGACCATTATGGAGCAGTACTTC. This codes for CASSQDPGQGTIMEQYF.